A selection of T cell receptor beta chains follows, all from one sample in a study of blood T cells in healthy people across ages. TCRdb analysed the 5' RACE reads with MiXCR anew, one entry per CDR3 protein. This sample has 1.5 million to 2 million distinct CDR3 sequences, with around 50% found just once. The sequenced sample consisted of blood. Source of these receptors: a woman aged 40 to 55 in good health. Both conserved end residues are part of each CDR3. Fields, in order: clone size, V gene, J gene, D gene, CDR3 DNA, CDR3 protein. A D gene is named only where the DNA matches it firmly. Part of the rows lack a size; the others show once, few, many or a class for expanded clones.

clone_size: few; v_call: TRBV20-1; j_call: TRBJ1-2; d_call: TRBD1; cdr3_nt: TGCAGCGCTACCGGGACAGACTATGGCTACACCTTC; cdr3_aa: CSATGTDYGYTF
clone_size: -; v_call: TRBV12-3/TRBV12-4; j_call: TRBJ1-2; d_call: -; cdr3_nt: TGTGCCAGCAGTTTTGACAGTTTTCATGGCTACACCTTC; cdr3_aa: CASSFDSFHGYTF
clone_size: -; v_call: TRBV12-3/TRBV12-4; j_call: TRBJ2-7; d_call: -; cdr3_nt: TGTGCCAGCAGTTTTGCGGACAGAGCCTACGAGCAGTACTTC; cdr3_aa: CASSFADRAYEQYF
clone_size: few; v_call: TRBV4-3; j_call: TRBJ2-1; d_call: TRBD1; cdr3_nt: TGCGCCAGCAGCCACGACACCAACCGGGACAGGGGTAATGAGCAGTTCTTC; cdr3_aa: CASSHDTNRDRGNEQFF
clone_size: -; v_call: TRBV7-9; j_call: TRBJ2-3; d_call: TRBD1; cdr3_nt: TGTGCCAGCAGCTCGACAGGGCAGACAGGTACGCAGTATTTT; cdr3_aa: CASSSTGQTGTQYF
clone_size: -; v_call: TRBV5-1; j_call: TRBJ1-1; d_call: -; cdr3_nt: TGCGCCAGCAGCTTGGGTTCAGGGTACACTGAAGCTTTCTTT; cdr3_aa: CASSLGSGYTEAFF
clone_size: few; v_call: TRBV6-2/TRBV6-3; j_call: TRBJ2-7; d_call: TRBD2; cdr3_nt: TGTGCCAGCAGTTATTTGAAACTAGCGGGGATCTACGAGCAGTACTTC; cdr3_aa: CASSYLKLAGIYEQYF
clone_size: -; v_call: TRBV7-2; j_call: TRBJ1-6; d_call: -; cdr3_nt: TGTGCCAGCAGCGAACGACGGCAGAATTCACCCCTCCACTTT; cdr3_aa: CASSERRQNSPLHF
clone_size: -; v_call: TRBV7-3; j_call: TRBJ2-1; d_call: -; cdr3_nt: TGTGCCAGCAGCTACGAGGGTGAGCAGTTCTTC; cdr3_aa: CASSYEGEQFF
clone_size: -; v_call: TRBV25-1; j_call: TRBJ1-4; d_call: -; cdr3_nt: TGTGCCAGCAGTGAATTGAGGGGAAAACTGTTTTTT; cdr3_aa: CASSELRGKLFF
clone_size: -; v_call: TRBV21-1; j_call: TRBJ1-6; d_call: -; cdr3_nt: TGTGCCACCCCGACGGCCACTCCGCAATATAATTCACCCCTCCACTTT; cdr3_aa: CATPTATPQYNSPLHF
clone_size: -; v_call: TRBV4-2; j_call: TRBJ2-3; d_call: -; cdr3_nt: TGTGCCAGCAGCTCACGGGGAGACTCTCTCGAGTCGGATACGCAGTATTTT; cdr3_aa: CASSSRGDSLESDTQYF
clone_size: -; v_call: TRBV28; j_call: TRBJ2-5; d_call: -; cdr3_nt: TGTGCCAGCAGATACCATTTCTCCGGGGATCTCGGGATTGGAGAGACCCAGTACTTC; cdr3_aa: CASRYHFSGDLGIGETQYF
clone_size: many; v_call: TRBV27; j_call: TRBJ2-7; d_call: -; cdr3_nt: TGTGCCAGCAGTACCCGGGTTGACTCCTACGAGCAGTACTTC; cdr3_aa: CASSTRVDSYEQYF
clone_size: -; v_call: TRBV20-1; j_call: TRBJ2-1; d_call: TRBD2; cdr3_nt: TGCAGTGCGTGGGCGGGACTAGCGGGGGGGAAAGGATACAATGAGCAGTTCTTC; cdr3_aa: CSAWAGLAGGKGYNEQFF
clone_size: -; v_call: TRBV20-1; j_call: TRBJ2-6; d_call: -; cdr3_nt: TGCAGTGTCGAGTTAAGGGCTTCTGGGGCCAACGTCCTGACTTTC; cdr3_aa: CSVELRASGANVLTF
clone_size: -; v_call: TRBV28; j_call: TRBJ1-6; d_call: TRBD1; cdr3_nt: TGTGCCAGCAACTCCCAGACAGGGTCCGATTCACCCCTCCACTTT; cdr3_aa: CASNSQTGSDSPLHF
clone_size: -; v_call: TRBV20-1; j_call: TRBJ2-1; d_call: TRBD2; cdr3_nt: TGCAGTGCTAGAGAAGGACTAGCCCTTTACAATGAGCAGTTCTTC; cdr3_aa: CSAREGLALYNEQFF
clone_size: -; v_call: TRBV7-3; j_call: TRBJ2-3; d_call: -; cdr3_nt: TGTGCCAGCAGCTTATTTCCCTCAACCCTAAGCACAGATACGCAGTATTTT; cdr3_aa: CASSLFPSTLSTDTQYF
clone_size: -; v_call: TRBV18; j_call: TRBJ2-5; d_call: -; cdr3_nt: TGTGCCAGCTCACCTCTCGACCAAGAGACCCAGTACTTC; cdr3_aa: CASSPLDQETQYF
clone_size: few; v_call: TRBV12-3/TRBV12-4; j_call: TRBJ2-5; d_call: -; cdr3_nt: TGTGCCAGCAGTTTAGAGGGGTATCTGGAGACCCAGTACTTC; cdr3_aa: CASSLEGYLETQYF
clone_size: once; v_call: TRBV28; j_call: TRBJ1-2; d_call: -; cdr3_nt: TGTGCCAGCAGTTTTTCAGGGCGAGCTAACTATGGCTACACCTTC; cdr3_aa: CASSFSGRANYGYTF
clone_size: -; v_call: TRBV9; j_call: TRBJ2-1; d_call: -; cdr3_nt: TGTGCCAGCAGCGTAGAAATTAGGTTGCTCAATGAGCAGTTCTTC; cdr3_aa: CASSVEIRLLNEQFF
clone_size: -; v_call: TRBV12-3/TRBV12-4; j_call: TRBJ2-3; d_call: -; cdr3_nt: TGTGCCAGCAGTTCTAAGTTCACAGATACGCAGTATTTT; cdr3_aa: CASSSKFTDTQYF
clone_size: -; v_call: TRBV9; j_call: TRBJ2-1; d_call: -; cdr3_nt: TGTGCCAGCAGCGGCGGACTATCGAGCTCCTACGAGCAGTTCTTC; cdr3_aa: CASSGGLSSSYEQFF
clone_size: -; v_call: TRBV6-5; j_call: TRBJ2-3; d_call: -; cdr3_nt: TGTGCCAGCAGCCGGACAACCCTACCGGATACGCAGTATTTT; cdr3_aa: CASSRTTLPDTQYF
clone_size: few; v_call: TRBV7-9; j_call: TRBJ2-1; d_call: -; cdr3_nt: TGTGCCAGCAGCTCTTCATGGAGGTTTAGCGATGAGCAGTTCTTC; cdr3_aa: CASSSSWRFSDEQFF
clone_size: few; v_call: TRBV4-3; j_call: TRBJ2-1; d_call: -; cdr3_nt: TGCGCCAGCAGCCAGGTGTCCCAAGAGACCCAGTTCTTC; cdr3_aa: CASSQVSQETQFF
clone_size: few; v_call: TRBV27; j_call: TRBJ2-3; d_call: -; cdr3_nt: TGTGCCAGCAGTTTAATTGGGCCTACTTTGACAGATACGCAGTATTTT; cdr3_aa: CASSLIGPTLTDTQYF
clone_size: -; v_call: TRBV19; j_call: TRBJ2-6; d_call: -; cdr3_nt: TGTGCCAGTAGTGTAAGGCACGGGGCCAACGTCCTGACTTTC; cdr3_aa: CASSVRHGANVLTF
clone_size: -; v_call: TRBV20-1; j_call: TRBJ2-7; d_call: TRBD1; cdr3_nt: TGCAGTGCCCCGGGGACAGCCGCCTACGAGCAGTACTTC; cdr3_aa: CSAPGTAAYEQYF
clone_size: -; v_call: TRBV7-9; j_call: TRBJ2-7; d_call: -; cdr3_nt: TGTGCCAGCAGCTTAGGACTTCAGCTCTACGAGCAGTACTTC; cdr3_aa: CASSLGLQLYEQYF
clone_size: -; v_call: TRBV2; j_call: TRBJ2-4; d_call: -; cdr3_nt: TGTGCCAGCGGACAGCAACTAGCCAAAAACATTCAGTACTTC; cdr3_aa: CASGQQLAKNIQYF
clone_size: -; v_call: TRBV6-6; j_call: TRBJ1-1; d_call: -; cdr3_nt: TGTGCCAGCAGTTTCCGGGATTTCAAAATCAACACTGAAGCTTTCTTT; cdr3_aa: CASSFRDFKINTEAFF
clone_size: few; v_call: TRBV24-1; j_call: TRBJ2-7; d_call: TRBD2; cdr3_nt: TGTGCCACCAGTGAAACGGGGGGGGCCTACGAGCAGTACTTC; cdr3_aa: CATSETGGAYEQYF
clone_size: -; v_call: TRBV29-1; j_call: TRBJ1-2; d_call: -; cdr3_nt: TGCAGCGTTGTAAGGGGGGCGTCGGGCTACACCTTC; cdr3_aa: CSVVRGASGYTF
clone_size: -; v_call: TRBV20-1; j_call: TRBJ2-5; d_call: -; cdr3_nt: TGCAGTGCTAGAGCAGACGGCGTGAAAGAGACCCAGTACTTC; cdr3_aa: CSARADGVKETQYF
clone_size: -; v_call: TRBV4-1; j_call: TRBJ2-7; d_call: -; cdr3_nt: TGCGCCAGCAGCCAAGTAGATAGAGCCTCAGACGAGCAGTACTTC; cdr3_aa: CASSQVDRASDEQYF
clone_size: few; v_call: TRBV4-3; j_call: TRBJ2-1; d_call: TRBD1; cdr3_nt: TGCGCCAGCAGCCAATCCGACAGGGCTTACAATGAGCAGTTCTTC; cdr3_aa: CASSQSDRAYNEQFF
clone_size: -; v_call: TRBV2; j_call: TRBJ2-1; d_call: -; cdr3_nt: TGTGCCAGCAGTGAAGCGCTGCCTAACAATGAGCAGTTCTTC; cdr3_aa: CASSEALPNNEQFF
clone_size: -; v_call: TRBV24-1; j_call: TRBJ2-3; d_call: TRBD2; cdr3_nt: TGTGCCACCAGTGACCCCACTAGCGGGTCCACAGATACGCAGTATTTT; cdr3_aa: CATSDPTSGSTDTQYF
clone_size: -; v_call: TRBV27; j_call: TRBJ1-4; d_call: -; cdr3_nt: TGTGCCAGCAGTTTAGCCAGGAATCATGAAAAACTGTTTTTT; cdr3_aa: CASSLARNHEKLFF
clone_size: -; v_call: TRBV5-5; j_call: TRBJ1-5; d_call: -; cdr3_nt: TGTGCCAGCAGCTCGGGACTCTTCCCTAGAGATAGCAATCAGCCCCAGCATTTT; cdr3_aa: CASSSGLFPRDSNQPQHF
clone_size: -; v_call: TRBV4-2; j_call: TRBJ1-2; d_call: -; cdr3_nt: TGTGCCAGCAGCCAAGAAGCAAACGACGTATACTATGGCTACACCTTC; cdr3_aa: CASSQEANDVYYGYTF
clone_size: few; v_call: TRBV5-5; j_call: TRBJ2-7; d_call: -; cdr3_nt: TGTGCCAGCAGCTTCCGGGCGGTTGGCTACGAGCAGTACTTC; cdr3_aa: CASSFRAVGYEQYF
clone_size: -; v_call: TRBV29-1; j_call: TRBJ2-1; d_call: TRBD1; cdr3_nt: TGCAGCTTCCGGGACAGGGATTCCTTTGAGCAGTTCTTC; cdr3_aa: CSFRDRDSFEQFF
clone_size: -; v_call: TRBV4-3; j_call: TRBJ2-3; d_call: -; cdr3_nt: TGCGCCAGCAGCCAAGAGGGGCTAGCGCTAGGCACAGATACGCAGTATTTT; cdr3_aa: CASSQEGLALGTDTQYF
clone_size: -; v_call: TRBV29-1; j_call: TRBJ2-5; d_call: -; cdr3_nt: TGCAGCGCCGACTGGGATTTGGGGACCCAGTACTTC; cdr3_aa: CSADWDLGTQYF